These 30 T cell receptor beta chains originate from one sample sequenced in a study of CD4 T cells in relation to SARS-CoV-2 and coronaviruses. Their target antigens are unknown. Sequencing used immunoSEQ multiplex PCR; TCRdb keeps in-frame clones, though not all of them. The sample lists around 20,000 clones, 77% occurring once. The unexposed donors gave CD4+ T cells in about 2011-2018, prior to COVID-19. The cells were cultured for about ten days before CD4+ T cells were isolated. Input material: CD4+ T cells from PBMCs, cultured in vitro. The source of these receptors is a human donor in good health.

The chain carries TRBV6-6 and TRBJ2-1, with a possible D match to TRBD1 (6 bases). This CDR3 is 16 amino acids long. The germline V gene encodes CDR1 MNHNY and CDR2 SVGAGI (reference sequence). V was clipped by 4 bases and J by 1 base, with 14 bases between them. Here the CDR3 DNA reads TGTGCCAGCAGTTTCCTGACAGGTCTATCCTACAATGAGCAGTTCTTC. Protein product: CASSFLTGLSYNEQFF.

The chain is built from TRBV25-1 and TRBJ2-7, with 9 positions matching TRBD2. Germline lookup yields CDR1 MGHDK and CDR2 SYGVNS. This CDR3 is built from 15 residues. V shed 1 base, J shed 6 bases, and the junction held 7 bases outside the gene matches. Here the CDR3 DNA reads TGTGCCAGCAGTGAATCTGAACTAGCGGGCGGCGAGCAGTACTTC. Amino acid sequence: CASSESELAGGEQYF.

This clone was observed a handful of times. The chain is built from TRBV7-9 and TRBJ2-2, with a weak D call TRBD2 (6 bases). In germline, CDR1 is SEHNR, CDR2 FQNEAQ (reference sequence). CDR3 length: 16 residues. V was shortened by 2 bases and J by 1 base, with 11 bases between the two germline ends. CDR3 nucleotide sequence: TGTGCCAGCAGCTTACGGGTAGCGGTGAACACCGGGGAGCTGTTTTTT. Translation gives CASSLRVAVNTGELFF.

The chain combines TRBV7-9 with TRBJ2-5; no firm D call. CDR1 is SEHNR, CDR2 FQNEAQ, per germline (reference sequence). The CDR3 runs to 15 residues. V was cut by 3 bases and J by 3 bases, with 14 bases left in between. CDR3 sequence reads: CASSFLRLLEETQYF. CDR3 coding DNA: TGTGCCAGCAGCTTTTTACGGCTTCTCGAAGAGACCCAGTACTTC.

The rearrangement joins TRBV12-5 to TRBJ2-4; 8 nucleotides line up with TRBD1. J lost 1 base, V lost 6 bases, and 11 bases had no gene match. The CDR3 is made up of 17 amino acids. Germline V gives CDR1 LGHNT, CDR2 FRNRAP. DNA of the CDR3: TGTGCTAGTGGGCCTCAGCAGGGGGCTGAGGCCAAAAACATTCAGTACTTC. This translates into CASGPQQGAEAKNIQYF.

V is TRBV6-5 and J is TRBJ1-3, with D tentatively TRBD1 (5 bases). The germline V gene encodes CDR1 MNHEY and CDR2 SVGAGI. This CDR3 comprises 15 residues. Trimming stripped 5 bases from V and 0 bases from J, with 11 bases between. CDR3 bases: TGTGCCAGCAGTCCCGGGGGGTCCTCTGGAAACACCATATATTTT. Its translation is CASSPGGSSGNTIYF.

The rearrangement links TRBV6-6 to TRBJ2-1; the D is unclear. Germline values: CDR1 MNHNY, CDR2 SVGAGI (reference sequence). V was trimmed by 0 bases and J by 5 bases, leaving 14 bases between them. The CDR3 runs 16 residues. The CDR3 loop is CASSYSVHPADNEQFF. CDR3 coding DNA: TGTGCCAGCAGTTACTCGGTCCACCCCGCCGACAATGAGCAGTTCTTC.

The J gene is TRBJ2-1, the V gene TRBV28; no reliable D call. Germline-derived CDR1 and CDR2 are MDHEN and SYDVKM. The CDR3 is made up of 15 amino acids. Trimming shortened V by 4 bases and J by 2 bases, and 12 bases separated the two germline ends. The CDR3 loop is CASSYSQSPYNEQFF. CDR3 DNA sequence: TGTGCCAGCAGTTATAGTCAGTCCCCCTACAATGAGCAGTTCTTC.

The chain joins TRBV12-5 to TRBJ2-3, with unresolved D. Looked up from germline, CDR1 is LGHNT and CDR2 is FRNRAP. The CDR3 sequence is 15 residues long. The ends were cut back, 2 bases at V and 0 bases at J, with 9 bases in the middle. CDR3 in DNA: TGTGCTAGTGGTTTGACGGACGGGAGCACAGATACGCAGTATTTT. This gives the protein CASGLTDGSTDTQYF.

V usage is TRBV19 and J usage is TRBJ2-6, with D perhaps TRBD1 (5 bases). There are 16 residues in the CDR3. The V end was cut by 3 bases, the J end by 1 base, with 10 bases between. Germline V CDR1 and CDR2: LNHDA, SQIVND (reference sequence). The CDR3 loop is CASSIVHRSGANVLTF. CDR3 in DNA: TGTGCCAGTAGTATCGTCCACAGGTCTGGGGCCAACGTCCTGACTTTC.

The chain employs TRBV19 and TRBJ2-7, with 9 bases lining up with TRBD1. With V trimmed by 4 bases and J by 3 bases, 10 bases remained unmatched. Germline values: CDR1 LNHDA, CDR2 SQIVND (reference sequence). CDR3 length equals 16 residues. CDR3 residues: CASSTQPGQGFYEQYF. The CDR3 DNA reads TGTGCCAGTAGTACGCAACCGGGACAGGGCTTCTACGAGCAGTACTTC. Variable domain in full (rest from reference TRBV19 and TRBJ2-7): DGGITQSPKYLFRKEGQNVTLSCEQNLNHDAMYWYRQDPGQGLRLIYYSQIVNDFQKGDIAEGYSVSREKKESFPLTVTSAQKNPTAFYLCASSTQPGQGFYEQYFGPGTRLTVT.

V usage is TRBV28 and J usage is TRBJ2-7; D is unresolved. Trimming took 7 bases from V and 6 from J, leaving 16 bases between them. The CDR3 has 13 residues. Germline V lookup: CDR1 MDHEN, CDR2 SYDVKM. The CDR3 sequence: CASNWAGLGEQYF. For the CDR3, the DNA is TGTGCCAGCAATTGGGCAGGCCTGGGCGAGCAGTACTTC.

The chain joins TRBV20-1 to TRBJ2-7, with unresolved D. Trimming shortened V by 0 bases and J by 11 bases, and 11 bases separated the two germline ends. CDR1 is DFQATT, CDR2 SNEGSKA, per germline (reference sequence). The CDR3 runs to 11 residues. In DNA form, the CDR3 reads TGCAGTGCTAGAGATCTCGGACGAGAGTACTTC. It encodes CSARDLGREYF.

This chain connects TRBV28 to TRBJ2-1; D perhaps matches TRBD1 (5 bases). This CDR3 is built from 16 residues. Germline V lookup: CDR1 MDHEN, CDR2 SYDVKM. The V and J ends lost 2 bases and 2 bases respectively, with 13 bases between them. This CDR3 reads CASSLSTGIAYNEQFF. The CDR3 nucleotides are TGTGCCAGCAGTTTAAGTACAGGTATAGCCTACAATGAGCAGTTCTTC.

V gene TRBV24-1 combines with J gene TRBJ2-3; D possibly corresponds to TRBD1 (5 bases). The germline V gene has CDR1 KGHDR and CDR2 SFDVKD. The ends were cut back, 7 bases at V and 2 bases at J, with 12 bases in the middle. There are 14 residues in the CDR3. Here the CDR3 DNA reads TGTGCCACCAGGAGCCAGGGTTCCACAGATACGCAGTATTTT. It translates to CATRSQGSTDTQYF.

This clone was seen once. This chain joins TRBV4-2 and TRBJ1-1; no clear D. Between the trimmed V and J ends, which lost 6 bases and 3 bases, there was a span of 11 bases. CDR1 and CDR2 from the germline V gene are LGHNA and YNFKEQ. The CDR3 has 13 residues. CDR3 nucleotides: TGTGCCAGCAGACCAAGGGAGGACACTGAAGCTTTCTTT. Its protein is CASRPREDTEAFF.

The chain joins TRBV19 to TRBJ2-2, with 14 bases aligning to TRBD2. Per germline, CDR1 LNHDA and CDR2 SQIVND (reference sequence). The CDR3 runs 17 residues. V shed 4 bases and J 3 bases; nucleotides not matched to a gene: 4. CDR3 loop: CASSTGTSGSYTGELFF. The CDR3 nucleotides read TGTGCCAGTAGTACCGGGACTAGCGGGAGTTACACCGGGGAGCTGTTTTTT.

The rearrangement joins TRBV30 to TRBJ2-2, with D possibly matching TRBD1 (6 bases). This CDR3 has 13 residues. Between the trimmed V and J ends, which lost 3 bases and 7 bases, there was a span of 12 bases. Germline assignment: CDR1 GTSNPN and CDR2 SVGIG (reference sequence). CDR3 DNA: TGTGCCTGGAGCGTTCGACAGGTCGGGGAGCTGTTTTTT. As protein: CAWSVRQVGELFF.

The chain combines TRBV5-1 with TRBJ1-1; D remains unclear. Looked up from germline, CDR1 is SGHRS and CDR2 is YFSETQ. The CDR3 contains 13 residues. Trimming removed 6 bases from V and 8 bases from J, with 17 bases in between. CDR3: CASNSPGVTEAFF. CDR3 coding DNA: TGCGCCAGCAACAGCCCGGGTGTGACCGAAGCTTTCTTT. The full variable domain, with the rest looked up from reference TRBV5-1 and TRBJ1-1, is KAGVTQTPRYLIKTRGQQVTLSCSPISGHRSVSWYQQTPGQGLQFLFEYFSETQRNKGNFPGRFSGRQFSNSRSEMNVSTLELGDSALYLCASNSPGVTEAFFGQGTRLTVV.

This clone has just one count. This chain links TRBV12-5 with TRBJ1-1, with a weak D call TRBD1 (6 bases). The CDR3 consists of 17 residues. The germline gives CDR1 LGHNT, CDR2 FRNRAP. The V gene lost 7 bases and the J gene lost 0 bases, with 21 bases spanning the gap. CDR3 coding DNA: TGTGCTAGTGCCTTATCAACGGACAGAAAGATGAACACTGAAGCTTTCTTT. Amino acid sequence: CASALSTDRKMNTEAFF.

V and J are TRBV6-6 and TRBJ2-1, with 7 bases lining up with TRBD1. Germline V lookup: CDR1 MNHNY, CDR2 SVGAGI (reference sequence). The J segment lost 9 bases and the V segment lost 5 bases, leaving 1 base of the junction unmatched. The CDR3 spans 11 residues. The DNA for the CDR3 is TGTGCCAGCAGTGGGACAGCTGAGCAGTTCTTC. Amino acid sequence: CASSGTAEQFF.

This clone has more than one count but fewer than ten. This sequence joins TRBV5-4 and TRBJ1-6, with a weak D call TRBD1 (6 bases). The CDR3 covers 14 residues. Germline-derived CDR1 and CDR2 are SGHNT and YYREEE (reference sequence). Trimming took 4 bases from V and 8 from J, leaving 13 bases between them. The CDR3 sequence: CASSNREGDSPLHF. CDR3 coding DNA: TGTGCCAGCAGCAACAGGGAAGGGGATTCACCCCTCCACTTT.

The V and J genes are TRBV6-5 and TRBJ1-1; D is unclear. Trimming pared 5 bases from V and 3 bases from J, leaving 10 bases between. This CDR3 comprises 13 residues. Germline values: CDR1 MNHEY, CDR2 SVGAGI. In nucleotides, the CDR3 is TGTGCCAGCAGTACCCGGGGAGACACTGAAGCTTTCTTT. Residues: CASSTRGDTEAFF.

This chain connects TRBV5-1 to TRBJ2-7, with 15 bases identical to TRBD2. V shed 5 bases, J shed 2 bases, and the junction held 8 bases outside the gene matches. The CDR3 is made up of 17 amino acids. Germline V CDR1 and CDR2: SGHRS, YFSETQ. The CDR3 protein is CASSHGLAGGSAYEQYF. CDR3 in DNA: TGCGCCAGCAGTCACGGACTAGCGGGAGGGTCCGCCTACGAGCAGTACTTC.

The chain employs TRBV4-2 and TRBJ2-2; 7 nucleotides match TRBD1. V shed 0 bases, J shed 6 bases, and the junction held 1 base outside the gene matches. The germline gives CDR1 LGHNA, CDR2 YNFKEQ. The CDR3 extends over 14 amino acids. The CDR3 protein is CASSQDGTAGELFF. The CDR3 nucleotides read TGTGCCAGCAGCCAAGATGGGACAGCCGGGGAGCTGTTTTTT.

The chain is built from TRBV2 and TRBJ2-1, with 13 bases lining up with TRBD2. J was trimmed by 9 bases and V by 2 bases; bases with no gene match: 4. The germline CDR1 and CDR2 sequences are SNHLY and FYNNEI. The CDR3 runs to 15 residues. CDR3 sequence (DNA): TGTGCCAGCAGTGAATTACTAGCGGGAGGGTTTGAGCAGTTCTTC. As protein: CASSELLAGGFEQFF.

The chain uses TRBV6-6 and TRBJ2-1; the D gene is possibly TRBD2 (6 bases). With 2 bases removed from V and 7 bases from J, the gap between germline ends came to 9 bases. The length of the CDR3 is 13 residues. CDR1 and CDR2 from the germline V gene are MNHNY and SVGAGI (reference sequence). The CDR3 sequence is CASSYQAGNEQFF. In DNA form, the CDR3 reads TGTGCCAGCAGTTACCAGGCGGGGAATGAGCAGTTCTTC.

This clone occurred a few times. V is TRBV9 and J is TRBJ2-2; tentatively, D is TRBD2 (6 bases). V lost 0 bases, J lost 0 bases, and 9 bases lay in between. CDR3 length: 16 residues. Germline V lookup: CDR1 SGDLS, CDR2 YYNGEE. The DNA for the CDR3 is TGTGCCAGCAGCGTAGGGGGCGGGACGAACACCGGGGAGCTGTTTTTT. Protein product: CASSVGGGTNTGELFF.

The sample holds a few counts of this clone. The rearrangement links TRBV30 to TRBJ2-7, with TRBD2 as a possible D gene (6 bases). Germline CDR1 reads GTSNPN; CDR2 reads SVGIG (reference sequence). V was pared by 1 base and J by 2 bases, with 12 bases between. This CDR3 has 14 residues. CDR3 nucleotides: TGTGCCTGGAGTGGCGGGACCGTCACCTACGAGCAGTACTTC. Its protein product is CAWSGGTVTYEQYF.

This clone has just a few counts. This chain links TRBV5-4 with TRBJ1-2; weak D call: TRBD1 (6 bases). The CDR3 runs 13 residues. Looked up from germline, CDR1 is SGHNT and CDR2 is YYREEE (reference sequence). V shed 4 bases and J shed 2 bases, with 9 bases lying between them. CDR3 residues: CASSIGGNYGYTF. The CDR3 DNA reads as TGTGCCAGCAGCATAGGGGGAAACTATGGCTACACCTTC. Based on the CDR3 plus reference TRBV5-4 and TRBJ1-2, the full variable domain is ETGVTQSPTHLIKTRGQQVTLRCSSQSGHNTVSWYQQALGQGPQFIFQYYREEENGRGNFPPRFSGLQFPNYSSELNVNALELDDSALYLCASSIGGNYGYTFGSGTRLTVV.